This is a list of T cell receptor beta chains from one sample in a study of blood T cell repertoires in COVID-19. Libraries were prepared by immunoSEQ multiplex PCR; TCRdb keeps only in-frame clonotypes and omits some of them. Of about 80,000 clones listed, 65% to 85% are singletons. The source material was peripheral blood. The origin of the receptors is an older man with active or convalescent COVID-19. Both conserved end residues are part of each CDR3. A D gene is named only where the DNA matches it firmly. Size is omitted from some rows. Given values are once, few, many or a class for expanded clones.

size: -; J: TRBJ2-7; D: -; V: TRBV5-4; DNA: TGTGCCAGTCGGCCTACAGGGCCCCTCTCCTACGAGCAGTACTTC; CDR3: CASRPTGPLSYEQYF
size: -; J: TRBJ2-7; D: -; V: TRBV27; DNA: TGTGCCAGCAGCCCCACGGCAGGCGGGTACGAGCAGTACTTC; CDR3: CASSPTAGGYEQYF
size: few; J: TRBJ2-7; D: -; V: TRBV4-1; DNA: TGCGCCAGCAGCCATAAGGGAACGGAGGGGGGGAACTCCTACGAGCAGTACTTC; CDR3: CASSHKGTEGGNSYEQYF
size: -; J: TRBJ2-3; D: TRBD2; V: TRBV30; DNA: TGTGCCTGGAGGCGAGCGGGGGCAAACACAGATACGCAGTATTTT; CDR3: CAWRRAGANTDTQYF
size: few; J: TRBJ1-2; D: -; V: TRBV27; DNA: TGTGCCAGCAGTTTATACCAGGGGAACTATGGCTACACCTTC; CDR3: CASSLYQGNYGYTF
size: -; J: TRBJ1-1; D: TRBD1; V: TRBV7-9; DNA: TGTGCCAGCAGCCCTTCAGGGGGACTGTGGGCTTTCTTT; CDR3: CASSPSGGLWAFF
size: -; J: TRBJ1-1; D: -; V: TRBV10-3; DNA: TGTGCCATCAAGAGGACAGAGAACACTGAAGCTTTCTTT; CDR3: CAIKRTENTEAFF
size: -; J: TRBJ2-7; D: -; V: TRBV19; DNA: TGTGCCAGTAGTATGGGGGGGGCAGGCGCGTACGAGCAGTACTTC; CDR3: CASSMGGAGAYEQYF
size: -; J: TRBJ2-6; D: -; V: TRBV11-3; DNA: TGTGCCAGCAGCCAAAGGGGGACTGGGGCCAACGTCCTGACTTTC; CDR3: CASSQRGTGANVLTF
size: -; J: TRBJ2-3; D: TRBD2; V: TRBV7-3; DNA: TGTGCCAGCAGCTCCGTACCGGGACTAGCGGGGGGGCAAGATACGCAGTATTTT; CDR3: CASSSVPGLAGGQDTQYF
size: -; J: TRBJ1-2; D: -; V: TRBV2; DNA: TGTGCCAGCAAGGACAGAGGCGACTATGGCTACACCTTC; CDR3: CASKDRGDYGYTF
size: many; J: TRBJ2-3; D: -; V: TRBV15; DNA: TGTGCCACCAGCGACAACACAGATACGCAGTATTTT; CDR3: CATSDNTDTQYF
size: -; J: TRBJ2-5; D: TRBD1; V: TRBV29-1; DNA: TGCAGCGTATACAGGGGCGGCGAGACCCAGTACTTC; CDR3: CSVYRGGETQYF
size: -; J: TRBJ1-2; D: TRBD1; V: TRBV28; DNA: TGTGCCAGCACCCCTGGACAGGGGGAAGGAGGCTACACCTTC; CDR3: CASTPGQGEGGYTF
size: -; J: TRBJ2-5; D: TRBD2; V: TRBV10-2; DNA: TGCGCCAGCAGTAACTGGACTAGCGGGGGGCTCCAAGAGACCCAGTACTTC; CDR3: CASSNWTSGGLQETQYF
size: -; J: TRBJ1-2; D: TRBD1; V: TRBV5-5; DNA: TGTGCCAGCAGCTTCGAGGACAGGGAGGGGAGCTACACCTTC; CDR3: CASSFEDREGSYTF
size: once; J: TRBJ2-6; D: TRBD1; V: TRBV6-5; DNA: TGTGCCAGCAGTAGACAGGGCACCGGGGCCAACGTCCTGACTTTC; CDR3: CASSRQGTGANVLTF
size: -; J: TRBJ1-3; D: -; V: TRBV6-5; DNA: TGTGCCAGCATGTCAGGGGTATCTGGAAACACCATATATTTT; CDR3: CASMSGVSGNTIYF
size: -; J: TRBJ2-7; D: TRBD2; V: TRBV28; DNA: TGTGCCAGCAGTGAAGCGGGGGCCCGAATACTCTCCTACGAGCAGTACTTC; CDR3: CASSEAGARILSYEQYF
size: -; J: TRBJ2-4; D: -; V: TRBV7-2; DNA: TGTGCCACCTCCGGGGGAGCCAAAAACATTCAGTACTTC; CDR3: CATSGGAKNIQYF
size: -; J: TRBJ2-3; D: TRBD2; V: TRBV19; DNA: TGTGCCAGTAGTACCCAACGGGGGGGGGTTACAGATACGCAGTATTTT; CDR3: CASSTQRGGVTDTQYF
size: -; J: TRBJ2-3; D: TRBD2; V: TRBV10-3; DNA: TGTGCCATGAGACTAGCTGGTTCAGATACGCAGTATTTT; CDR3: CAMRLAGSDTQYF
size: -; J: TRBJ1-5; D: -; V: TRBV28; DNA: TGTGCCAGCAGTTTGGGCCAGGCCAGCAATCAGCCCCAGCATTTT; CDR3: CASSLGQASNQPQHF
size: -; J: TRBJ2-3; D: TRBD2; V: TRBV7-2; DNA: TGTGCCAGCAGCTCGGGACTAGCCAAAGATACGCAGTATTTT; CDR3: CASSSGLAKDTQYF
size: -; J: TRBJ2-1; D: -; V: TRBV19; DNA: TGTGCCAGTACGACTAGGACGGAAGGATCCAATGAGCAGTTCTTC; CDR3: CASTTRTEGSNEQFF
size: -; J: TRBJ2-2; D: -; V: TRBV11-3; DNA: TGTGCCAGCAGCTTGGACACCTCCGGGGAGCTGTTTTTT; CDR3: CASSLDTSGELFF
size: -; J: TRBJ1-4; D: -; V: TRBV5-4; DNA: TGTGCCAGCAGGCGGGGAACTGCAACTAATGAAAAACTGTTTTTT; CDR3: CASRRGTATNEKLFF
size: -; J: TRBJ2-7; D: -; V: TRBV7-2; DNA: TGTGCCAGCAGTCAACAGGGCCGGAGCTCCTACGAGCAGTACTTC; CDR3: CASSQQGRSSYEQYF
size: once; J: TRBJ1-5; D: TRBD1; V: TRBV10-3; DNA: TGTGCCATCAGTGGGGGATCCGGTGGGACAGGGGGCACCAATCAGCCCCAGCATTTT; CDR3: CAISGGSGGTGGTNQPQHF
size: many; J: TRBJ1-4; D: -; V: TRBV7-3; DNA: TGTGCCAGCAGCTTAAACGCAGCGGGCCCAAATGAAAAACTGTTTTTT; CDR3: CASSLNAAGPNEKLFF
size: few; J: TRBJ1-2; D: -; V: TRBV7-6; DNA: TGTGCCAGCAGCTTAGGACAGAACTACACCTTC; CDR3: CASSLGQNYTF
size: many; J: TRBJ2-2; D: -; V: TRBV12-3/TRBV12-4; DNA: TGTGCCAGCAAGGGGTTCTCCACCGGGGAGCTGTTTTTT; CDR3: CASKGFSTGELFF
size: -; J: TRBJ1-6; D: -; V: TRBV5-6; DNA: TGTGCCAGCAACAATCTCAGGCGACCCGATTCACCCCTCCACTTT; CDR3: CASNNLRRPDSPLHF
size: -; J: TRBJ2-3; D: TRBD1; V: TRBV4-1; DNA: TGCGCCAGCAGCCAAGAGTGGACAGGGACTAGCACAGATACGCAGTATTTT; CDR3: CASSQEWTGTSTDTQYF
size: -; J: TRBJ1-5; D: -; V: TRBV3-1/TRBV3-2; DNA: TGTGCCAGCAGCCAACAAGGGGATCAGCCCCAGCATTTT; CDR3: CASSQQGDQPQHF
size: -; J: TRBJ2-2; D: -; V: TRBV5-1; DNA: TGCGCCAGCAGCTTGTCAGGGATCGACGGGGAGCTGTTTTTT; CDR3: CASSLSGIDGELFF
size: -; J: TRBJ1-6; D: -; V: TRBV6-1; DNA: TGTGCCAGCAGTGAACTAACCAGGGGCTCACCCCTCCACTTT; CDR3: CASSELTRGSPLHF
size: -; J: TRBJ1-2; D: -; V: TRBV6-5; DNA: TGTGCCAGCAGTTGGGGGGGGTCCGGCTACACCTTC; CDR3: CASSWGGSGYTF
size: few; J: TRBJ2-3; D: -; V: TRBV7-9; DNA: TGTGCCAGCAGTAGCGGTCAAAACACAGATACGCAGTATTTT; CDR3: CASSSGQNTDTQYF
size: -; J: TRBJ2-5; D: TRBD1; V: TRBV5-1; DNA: TGCGCCAGCAGCTTTTCGGGACAGCAAGAGACCCAGTACTTC; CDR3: CASSFSGQQETQYF
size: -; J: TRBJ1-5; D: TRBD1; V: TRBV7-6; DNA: TGTGCCAGCAGCGGGGACAGGGATCAGCCCCAGCATTTT; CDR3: CASSGDRDQPQHF
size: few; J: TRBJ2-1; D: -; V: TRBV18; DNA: TGTGCCAGCTCACTGGACACGACCCGGGAGCAGTTCTTC; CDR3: CASSLDTTREQFF
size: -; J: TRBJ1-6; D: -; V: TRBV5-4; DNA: TGTGCCAGCAGCCGTCCGGGAGCACCCCTCCACTTT; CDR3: CASSRPGAPLHF
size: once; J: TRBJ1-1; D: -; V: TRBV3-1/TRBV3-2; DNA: TGTGCCAGCAGCCAAGACTTCGACACTGAAGCTTTCTTT; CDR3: CASSQDFDTEAFF
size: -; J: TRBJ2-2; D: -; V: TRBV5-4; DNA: TGTGCCAGCAGCCTTCGGACTACCAGGGGGGCTGGCGGGGAGCTGTTTTTT; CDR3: CASSLRTTRGAGGELFF
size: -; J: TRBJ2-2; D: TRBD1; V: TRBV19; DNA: TGTGCCAGTAGACTATCCGGGACAGGTGGCACCGGGGAGCTGTTTTTT; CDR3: CASRLSGTGGTGELFF
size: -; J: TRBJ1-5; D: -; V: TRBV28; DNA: TGTGCCAGCAGGTGGGGCGGCAATCAGCCCCAGCATTTT; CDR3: CASRWGGNQPQHF
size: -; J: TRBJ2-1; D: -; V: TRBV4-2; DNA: TGTGCCAGCAGCCAATTTAGTGTCGATGAGCAGTTCTTC; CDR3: CASSQFSVDEQFF
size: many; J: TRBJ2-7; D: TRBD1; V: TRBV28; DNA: TGTGCCAGCAGTCACTTCGGACAGGAAGAATCCTACGAGCAGTACTTC; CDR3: CASSHFGQEESYEQYF